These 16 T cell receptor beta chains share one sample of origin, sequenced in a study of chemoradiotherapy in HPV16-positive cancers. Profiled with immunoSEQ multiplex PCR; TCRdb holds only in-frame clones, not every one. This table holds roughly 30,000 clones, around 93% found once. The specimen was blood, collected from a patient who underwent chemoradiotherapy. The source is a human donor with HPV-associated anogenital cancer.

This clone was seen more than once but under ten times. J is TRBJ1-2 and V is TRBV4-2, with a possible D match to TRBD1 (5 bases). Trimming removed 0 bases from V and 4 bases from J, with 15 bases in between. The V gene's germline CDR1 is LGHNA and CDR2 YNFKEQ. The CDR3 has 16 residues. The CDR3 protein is CASSQDAQGGSYGYTF. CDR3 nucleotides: TGTGCCAGCAGCCAAGACGCCCAGGGAGGCAGCTATGGCTACACCTTC.

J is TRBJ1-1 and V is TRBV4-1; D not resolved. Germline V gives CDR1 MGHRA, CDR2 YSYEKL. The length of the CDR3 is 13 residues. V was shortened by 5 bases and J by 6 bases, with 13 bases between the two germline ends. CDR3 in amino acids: CASSIVYTAEAFF. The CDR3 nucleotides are TGCGCCAGCAGCATCGTATATACGGCTGAAGCTTTCTTT.

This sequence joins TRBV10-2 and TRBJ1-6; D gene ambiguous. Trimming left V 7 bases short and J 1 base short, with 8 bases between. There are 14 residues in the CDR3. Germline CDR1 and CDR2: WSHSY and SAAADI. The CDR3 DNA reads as TGCGCCAGCACCAGCGATTCCTATAATTCACCCCTCCACTTT. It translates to CASTSDSYNSPLHF.

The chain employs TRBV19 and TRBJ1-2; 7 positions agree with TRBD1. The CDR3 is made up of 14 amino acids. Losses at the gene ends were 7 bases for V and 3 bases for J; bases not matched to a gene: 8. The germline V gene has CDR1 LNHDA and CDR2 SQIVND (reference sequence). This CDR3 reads CASTGQASDYGYTF. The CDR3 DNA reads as TGTGCCAGTACCGGACAGGCCTCCGACTATGGCTACACCTTC.

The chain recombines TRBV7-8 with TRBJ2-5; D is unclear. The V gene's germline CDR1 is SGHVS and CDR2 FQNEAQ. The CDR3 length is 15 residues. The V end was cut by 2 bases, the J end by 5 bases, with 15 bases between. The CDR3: CASSLNGQRWETQYF. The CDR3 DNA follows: TGTGCCAGCAGCTTAAACGGCCAACGGTGGGAGACCCAGTACTTC.

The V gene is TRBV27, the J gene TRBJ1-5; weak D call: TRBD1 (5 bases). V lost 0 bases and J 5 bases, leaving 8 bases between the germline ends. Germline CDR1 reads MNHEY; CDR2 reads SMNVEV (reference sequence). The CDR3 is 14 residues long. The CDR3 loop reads CASSLSRGYQPQHF. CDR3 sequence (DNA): TGTGCCAGCAGTTTATCGCGGGGCTATCAGCCCCAGCATTTT.

CDR3 bases: TGTGCCAGCAGCGTAGAAGGGGGCGCGCCTGAAGCTTTCTTT. It specifies CASSVEGGAPEAFF. This chain joins TRBV9 and TRBJ1-1; 7 bases line up with TRBD1. V shed 0 bases and J 6 bases; nucleotides not matched to a gene: 5. There are 14 residues in the CDR3. Germline V gene data show CDR1 as SGDLS and CDR2 as YYNGEE.

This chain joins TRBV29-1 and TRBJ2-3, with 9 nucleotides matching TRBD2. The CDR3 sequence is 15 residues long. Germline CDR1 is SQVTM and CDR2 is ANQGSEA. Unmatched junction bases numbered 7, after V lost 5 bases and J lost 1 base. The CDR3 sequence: CSVWELAGRTDTQYF. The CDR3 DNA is TGCAGCGTTTGGGAACTAGCGGGTCGCACAGATACGCAGTATTTT.

The CDR3 DNA follows: TGTGCCAGCAGCGAACCCCCAGCGTATCGGACAGGCAATCAGCCCCAGCATTTT. The encoded protein is CASSEPPAYRTGNQPQHF. The chain couples TRBV5-8 to TRBJ1-5; a weak D match, TRBD1 (6 bases). The CDR3 runs to 18 residues. The V and J ends lost 4 bases and 2 bases respectively, with 22 bases between them. Germline CDR1 and CDR2: SGHTS and YDEGEE.

Here the CDR3 reads CASSYPTSGGTDTQYF. CDR3 bases: TGTGCCAGCAGTTACCCGACTAGCGGGGGAACAGATACGCAGTATTTT. The chain couples TRBV6-6 to TRBJ2-3; 12 nucleotides agree with TRBD2. CDR1 MNHNY and CDR2 SVGAGI come from the germline V gene (reference sequence). CDR3 length: 16 amino acids. The trim removed 2 bases at V and 3 bases at J, leaving 3 bases unmatched.

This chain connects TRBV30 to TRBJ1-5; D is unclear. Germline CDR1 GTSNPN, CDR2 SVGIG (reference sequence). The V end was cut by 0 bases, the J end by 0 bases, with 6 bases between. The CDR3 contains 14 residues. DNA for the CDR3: TGTGCCTGGAGTGTGGGCAATAGCAATCAGCCCCAGCATTTT. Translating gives CAWSVGNSNQPQHF.

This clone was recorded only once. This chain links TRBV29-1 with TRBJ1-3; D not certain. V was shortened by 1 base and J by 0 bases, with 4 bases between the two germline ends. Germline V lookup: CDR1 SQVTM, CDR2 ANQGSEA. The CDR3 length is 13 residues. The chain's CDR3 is CSVEGPSGNTIYF. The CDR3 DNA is TGCAGCGTTGAAGGTCCCTCTGGAAACACCATATATTTT.

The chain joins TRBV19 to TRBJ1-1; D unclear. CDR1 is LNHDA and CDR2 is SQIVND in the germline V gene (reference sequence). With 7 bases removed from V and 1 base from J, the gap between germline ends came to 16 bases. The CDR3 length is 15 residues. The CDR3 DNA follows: TGTGCCAGTACCAACCCAGGAAGCGGGAACACTGAAGCTTTCTTT. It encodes CASTNPGSGNTEAFF.

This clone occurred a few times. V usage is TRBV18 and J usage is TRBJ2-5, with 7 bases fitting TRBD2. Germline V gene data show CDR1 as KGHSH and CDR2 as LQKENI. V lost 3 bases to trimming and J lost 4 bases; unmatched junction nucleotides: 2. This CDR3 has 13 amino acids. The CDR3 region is CASSPGEGETQYF. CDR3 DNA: TGTGCCAGCTCACCCGGGGAGGGAGAGACCCAGTACTTC.

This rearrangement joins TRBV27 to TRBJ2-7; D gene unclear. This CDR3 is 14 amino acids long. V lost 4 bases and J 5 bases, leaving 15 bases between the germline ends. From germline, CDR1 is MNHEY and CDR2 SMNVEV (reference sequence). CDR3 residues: CASSWAPPRHEQYF. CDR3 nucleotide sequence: TGTGCCAGCAGTTGGGCCCCTCCTAGACACGAGCAGTACTTC.

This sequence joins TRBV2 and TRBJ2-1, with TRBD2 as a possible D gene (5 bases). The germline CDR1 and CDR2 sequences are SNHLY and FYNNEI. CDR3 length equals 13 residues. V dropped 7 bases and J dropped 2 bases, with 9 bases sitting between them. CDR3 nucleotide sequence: TGTGCCAGCACGAGGGAAACCTACAATGAGCAGTTCTTC. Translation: CASTRETYNEQFF.